This T cell receptor (beta chain) came from a study of T-cell memory formation after mild COVID-19. Trimming cost V 10 bases and J 7 bases; bases outside gene matches: 5. The CDR3 runs 12 residues. The germline gives CDR1 ENHRY, CDR2 SYGVKD. TCR alpha and TCR beta cDNA libraries carrying sample barcodes and UMIs came from 5'RACE with constant-segment primers. One entry per CDR3 protein, called by TCRdb with MiXCR from the 5' RACE reads. The table lists about 350,000 distinct CDR3 sequences, about an eighth of them singletons. Sequences were obtained from PBMCs or a T cell subset sorted from them (not recorded which). V is TRBV10-3 and J is TRBJ1-4; 8 nucleotides align to TRBD1. This receptor was taken from a man in his late teens or twenties who had mild COVID-19 (a few samples of this study predate the infection). Cell type and time point are not known. CDR3 residues: CATQGAGEKLFF. CDR3 nucleotide sequence: TGTGCCACCCAGGGGGCGGGTGAAAAACTGTTTTTT.